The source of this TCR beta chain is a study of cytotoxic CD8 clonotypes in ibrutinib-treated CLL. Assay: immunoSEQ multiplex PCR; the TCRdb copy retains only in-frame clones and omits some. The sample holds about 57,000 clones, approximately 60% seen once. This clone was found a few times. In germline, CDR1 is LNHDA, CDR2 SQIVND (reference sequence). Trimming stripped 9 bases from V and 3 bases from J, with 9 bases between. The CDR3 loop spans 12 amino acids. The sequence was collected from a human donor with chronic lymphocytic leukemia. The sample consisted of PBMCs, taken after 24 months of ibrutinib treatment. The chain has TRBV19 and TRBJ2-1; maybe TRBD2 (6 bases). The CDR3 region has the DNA TGTGCCAGCCGGCGGGACTACAATGAGCAGTTCTTC. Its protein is CASRRDYNEQFF.